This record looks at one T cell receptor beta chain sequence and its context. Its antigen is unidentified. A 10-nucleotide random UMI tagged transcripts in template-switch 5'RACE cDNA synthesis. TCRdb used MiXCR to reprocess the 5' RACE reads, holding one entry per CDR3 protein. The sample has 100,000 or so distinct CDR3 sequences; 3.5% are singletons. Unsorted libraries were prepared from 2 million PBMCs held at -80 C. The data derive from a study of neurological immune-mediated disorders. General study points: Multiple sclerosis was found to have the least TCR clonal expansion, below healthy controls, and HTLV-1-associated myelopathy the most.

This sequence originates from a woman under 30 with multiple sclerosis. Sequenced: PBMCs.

Here the CDR3 DNA reads TGTGCCAGCAGCCAAGCGGGAGGTCTCTACAATGAGCAGTTCTTC. Protein sequence: CASSQAGGLYNEQFF. The chain carries TRBV3-1 and TRBJ2-1; 7 bases line up with TRBD2. CDR1 LGHDT and CDR2 YNNKEL come from the germline V gene (reference sequence). The CDR3 loop spans 15 amino acids. V dropped 1 base and J dropped 3; count of bases not matched to a gene: 3.